These 6 T cell receptor beta chains were sequenced from one sample in a study of CD8 T cells in Susac syndrome. It was with random hexamers that 0.5 to 1 ug RNA was reverse transcribed. TCRdb reprocessed the immunoSEQ multiplex PCR reads via MiXCR and lists one record per CDR3 protein. The sample has 150,000 to 180,000 distinct CDR3 sequences, over 95% seen once. Sequencing was done on a sample of CD8+ T cells from PBMCs. Receptors originate from a human donor with multiple sclerosis.

The chain carries TRBV7-9 and TRBJ1-1; weak D call: TRBD1 (6 bases). This CDR3 comprises 14 residues. Deletions cut 8 bases from V and 0 bases from J, with 13 bases between. CDR1 is SEHNR and CDR2 is FQNEAQ in the germline V gene (reference sequence). The CDR3 region has the DNA TGTGCCAGCCAGGACAGCCGCATGAACACTGAAGCTTTCTTT. This encodes CASQDSRMNTEAFF.

This clonotype was detected only once. CDR3 amino acids: CAWSVSLEAQHF. The CDR3 DNA is TGTGCCTGGAGTGTAAGCCTGGAAGCCCAGCATTTT. V usage is TRBV30 and J usage is TRBJ1-5; D gene unclear. Looked up from germline, CDR1 is GTSNPN and CDR2 is SVGIG (reference sequence). CDR3 length: 12 amino acids. V lost 0 bases and J 11 bases, leaving 11 bases between the germline ends. The full variable domain, with the rest looked up from reference TRBV30 and TRBJ1-5, is SQTIHQWPATLVQPVGSPLSLECTVEGTSNPNLYWYRQAAGRGLQLLFYSVGIGQISSEVPQNLSASRPQDRQFILSSKKLLLSDSGFYLCAWSVSLEAQHFGDGTRLSIL.

This clonotype has a single count. CDR3 residues: CASSLDTALYNEQFF. The DNA for the CDR3 is TGCGCCAGCAGCCTCGACACGGCCCTATACAATGAGCAGTTCTTC. This chain joins TRBV5-1 and TRBJ2-1; D unresolved. V gave up 4 bases and J gave up 4 bases, with 15 bases separating them. The germline V gene encodes CDR1 SGHRS and CDR2 YFSETQ. The CDR3 has 15 residues.

The chain joins TRBV29-1 to TRBJ2-1; 7 bases are shared with TRBD2. The CDR3 has 15 residues. The V segment lost 1 base and the J segment 5 bases; nucleotides outside the gene matches: 8. In germline, CDR1 is SQVTM, CDR2 ANQGSEA. CDR3 bases: TGCAGCGTTGAAGGTACAGCGGGGCTTCACAATGAGCAGTTCTTC. Its protein is CSVEGTAGLHNEQFF.

CDR3 sequence (DNA): TGTGCCAGCAGCAGGTTGGGACAGGGGTGGTACGAGCAGTACTTC. Translating gives CASSRLGQGWYEQYF. The chain couples TRBV21-1 to TRBJ2-7; TRBD1 reflects the table's D call only, with no check against the DNA. TRBV21-1 is classified as a pseudogene. CDR3 size: 15 residues.

The chain combines TRBV5-4 with TRBJ1-2, with unresolved D. Germline V gives CDR1 SGHNT, CDR2 YYREEE (reference sequence). The CDR3 is 15 residues long. V lost 1 base and J 3 bases, leaving 13 bases between the germline ends. The chain's CDR3 is CASSLSIGVHYGYTF. CDR3 nucleotide sequence: TGTGCCAGCAGCTTGTCCATCGGCGTACACTATGGCTACACCTTC.